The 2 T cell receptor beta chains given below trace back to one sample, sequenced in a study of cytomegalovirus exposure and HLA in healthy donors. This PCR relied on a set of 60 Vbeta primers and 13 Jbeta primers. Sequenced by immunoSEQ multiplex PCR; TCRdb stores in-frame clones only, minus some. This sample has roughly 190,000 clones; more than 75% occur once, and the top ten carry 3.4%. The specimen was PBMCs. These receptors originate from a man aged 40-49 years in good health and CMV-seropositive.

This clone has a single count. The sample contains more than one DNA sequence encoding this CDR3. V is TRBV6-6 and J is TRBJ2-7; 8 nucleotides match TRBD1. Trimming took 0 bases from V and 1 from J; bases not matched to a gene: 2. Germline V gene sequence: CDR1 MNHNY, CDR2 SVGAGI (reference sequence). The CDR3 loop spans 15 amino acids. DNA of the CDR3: TGTGCCAGCAGTTACTCCGGGACAGGATCCTACGAGCAGTACTTC. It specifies CASSYSGTGSYEQYF.

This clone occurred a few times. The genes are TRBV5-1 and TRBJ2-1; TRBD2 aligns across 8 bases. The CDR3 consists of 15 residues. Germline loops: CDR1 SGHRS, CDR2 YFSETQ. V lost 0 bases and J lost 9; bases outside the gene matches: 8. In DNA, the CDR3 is TGCGCCAGCAGCTTGGCCAACGGGGGGGCTGGTGAGCAGTTCTTC. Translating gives CASSLANGGAGEQFF.